Sequencing of this T cell receptor beta chain was carried out in a study of vaccination effects on CD4 cells after COVID-19. Study details: The participants, recipients of two vaccine doses, got either BNT162b2 or mRNA-1273. Overall study findings and caveats: Small numbers of convalescent patients limited the study. It also lacked early post-infection timepoints.

As concerns this clone: Its target is unknown.

Generated by immunoSEQ multiplex PCR, the TCRdb table keeps only in-frame clones and is missing some. Of approximately 24,000 clones listed, about 72% were seen once; the top ten hold around a sixth. V was pared by 3 bases and J by 4 bases, with 13 bases between. Germline assignment: CDR1 SGHDN and CDR2 FVKESK. The CDR3 totals 14 residues. ViraFEST assay sequencing came after antigen-specific CD4+ T cells were expanded with viral peptide pools. When less than 12 days of culture had elapsed, CD4+ T cells were isolated. Infection dated between March and December 2020, before the Alpha, Beta and Delta variants reached the United States.

The source is a human donor who had a prior SARS-CoV-2 infection. Sequencing was performed on CD4+ T cells from PBMCs cultured with SARS-CoV-2 spike peptides, taken before COVID-19 vaccination. V usage is TRBV14 and J usage is TRBJ2-7; a possible D gene is TRBD2 (5 bases). The CDR3 nucleotides are TGTGCCAGCAGCCACACCCCCCCGGGGTACGAGCAGTACTTC. Translating it yields CASSHTPPGYEQYF.